These 18 T cell receptor beta chains were sequenced from one sample in a study of cytomegalovirus exposure and HLA in healthy donors (dated by TCRdb to the late 2010s). Library creation used the immunoSEQ multiplex PCR assay. Drawn from immuneACCESS, this table holds only the in-frame rearrangements with V and J called that TCRdb kept. Clones are partly lost; checked studies trace under half to an unresolved V gene and leave the rest unexplained. The sample table records approximately 41,000 clones; 85% to 95% of these occur just once. The top ten clonotypes cover 2.5% to 4% of the sample. The sample comprised PBMCs. The receptors stem from a man aged 18 to 29 in good health and CMV-seronegative.

CDR3 sequence (DNA): TGTGCCAGTAGTATAGGACAGGGAAATGGCTACACCTTC. It specifies CASSIGQGNGYTF. This rearrangement joins TRBV19 to TRBJ1-2; 7 positions match TRBD1. The ends lost 1 base at V and 6 bases at J; junction bases unmatched: 2. There are 13 residues in the CDR3. Germline V lookup: CDR1 LNHDA, CDR2 SQIVND (reference sequence).

The rearrangement joins TRBV30 to TRBJ2-3, with D perhaps matching TRBD2 (7 bases). This CDR3 has 13 amino acids. Germline-derived CDR1 and CDR2 are GTSNPN and SVGIG (reference sequence). Trimming removed 5 bases at V and 2 bases at J, with 11 bases between. CDR3 protein: CAWGGDITDTQYF. The CDR3, as DNA: TGTGCCTGGGGGGGGGACATCACAGATACGCAGTATTTT.

The chain is built from TRBV28 and TRBJ2-3; the D gene is possibly TRBD1 (7 bases). V was clipped by 4 bases and J by 4 bases, with 12 bases between them. Germline CDR1 reads MDHEN; CDR2 reads SYDVKM. This CDR3 is built from 14 residues. CDR3 amino acids: CASSSTGEADTQYF. DNA of the CDR3: TGTGCCAGCAGTTCCACAGGGGAGGCAGATACGCAGTATTTT.

The rearrangement joins TRBV6-5 to TRBJ1-3; D is unresolved. The length of the CDR3 is 11 residues. The germline V gene has CDR1 MNHEY and CDR2 SVGAGI. The V end was cut by 5 bases, the J end by 11 bases, with 10 bases between. The CDR3, as DNA: TGTGCCAGCAGTGATCAGGCTGCCATATATTTT. Its translation is CASSDQAAIYF.

V is TRBV19 and J is TRBJ1-5; 10 bases align to TRBD1. CDR1 is LNHDA and CDR2 is SQIVND in the germline V gene (reference sequence). V was pared by 8 bases and J by 1 base, with 8 bases of the junction left unmatched. The CDR3 loop spans 16 amino acids. The CDR3 nucleotides read TGTGCCAGTTTTGACAGGGGGCGAGGAAGCAATCAGCCCCAGCATTTT. It codes for CASFDRGRGSNQPQHF.

This clone was observed a few times. The V and J genes are TRBV6-4 and TRBJ2-1; 9 nucleotides match TRBD2. Germline CDR1 MRHNA, CDR2 SNTAGT. Trimming took 4 bases from V and 4 from J; bases not matched to a gene: 5. The CDR3 runs 15 residues. The CDR3 loop is CASSVVAGAYNEQFF. In nucleotides, the CDR3 is TGTGCCAGCAGTGTAGTAGCGGGGGCTTACAATGAGCAGTTCTTC.

This clone appeared a single time. The chain couples TRBV5-1 to TRBJ2-2; TRBD1 is a possible D gene (6 bases). The CDR3 spans 15 residues. Looked up from germline, CDR1 is SGHRS and CDR2 is YFSETQ. The ends were cut back, 4 bases at V and 0 bases at J, with 10 bases in the middle. DNA of the CDR3: TGCGCCAGCAGCATGCAGGGGACGAACACCGGGGAGCTGTTTTTT. Residues: CASSMQGTNTGELFF.

The V gene is TRBV18, the J gene TRBJ2-7; possibly TRBD2 for D (6 bases). Germline CDR1 KGHSH, CDR2 LQKENI. Trimming left V 6 bases short and J 5 bases short, with 17 bases between. The CDR3 is 14 amino acids. The CDR3 is CASSPTTPGDEQYF. The CDR3 region has the DNA TGTGCCAGCTCTCCCACTACCCCGGGGGACGAGCAGTACTTC.

The V gene is TRBV27, the J gene TRBJ1-2, with TRBD1 matching over 10 bases. This CDR3 spans 15 amino acids. Germline CDR1 and CDR2: MNHEY and SMNVEV (reference sequence). With 3 bases clipped from V and 7 bases from J, the junction kept 8 bases outside the gene matches. This CDR3 is CASSLRQGAPPGYTF. Here the CDR3 DNA reads TGTGCCAGCAGTTTGAGACAGGGGGCTCCTCCTGGCTACACCTTC.

Judged by abundance, this clone is medium-sized. This rearrangement joins TRBV6-5 to TRBJ2-4; 7 bases are a match to TRBD2. The V gene end was trimmed by 8 bases and the J gene end by 1 base; junction bases not matched to a gene: 5. Germline CDR1 and CDR2: MNHEY and SVGAGI. This CDR3 has 14 residues. The DNA of the CDR3 is TGTGCCAGCGGCATCGGGGGGGCCAAAAACATTCAGTACTTC. Its translation is CASGIGGAKNIQYF.

The chain uses TRBV9 and TRBJ2-1, with 12 bases aligning to TRBD2. Germline CDR1 and CDR2: SGDLS and YYNGEE. This CDR3 spans 14 amino acids. The ends lost 6 bases at V and 5 bases at J; junction bases unmatched: 3. CDR3 protein: CASTLAGGNNEQFF. The DNA of the CDR3 is TGTGCCAGCACACTAGCGGGAGGAAACAATGAGCAGTTCTTC. The full variable domain, rest sourced from reference TRBV9 and TRBJ2-1, is DSGVTQTPKHLITATGQRVTLRCSPRSGDLSVYWYQQSLDQGLQFLIQYYNGEERAKGNILERFSAQQFPDLHSELNLSSLELGDSALYFCASTLAGGNNEQFFGPGTRLTVL.

V and J are TRBV6-5 and TRBJ1-1; D not resolved. Germline V lookup: CDR1 MNHEY, CDR2 SVGAGI. The CDR3 runs to 15 residues. Between the trimmed V and J ends, which lost 0 bases and 0 bases, there was a span of 8 bases. The CDR3 sequence: CASSYSFEMNTEAFF. DNA for the CDR3: TGTGCCAGCAGTTACTCGTTCGAGATGAACACTGAAGCTTTCTTT.

The chain links TRBV7-9 to TRBJ2-3, with D possibly being TRBD1 (6 bases). The CDR3 length is 18 residues. Per germline, CDR1 SEHNR and CDR2 FQNEAQ (reference sequence). V dropped 3 bases and J dropped 5 bases, with 24 bases sitting between them. The CDR3 loop reads CASSFGSLVQGWEDTQYF. CDR3 DNA sequence: TGTGCCAGCAGCTTTGGCAGCTTAGTACAGGGTTGGGAAGATACGCAGTATTTT.

J is TRBJ2-3 and V is TRBV28; tentative D call: TRBD1 (5 bases). CDR1 MDHEN and CDR2 SYDVKM come from the germline V gene. The CDR3 has 15 amino acids. Trimming pared 5 bases from V and 0 bases from J, leaving 12 bases between. The CDR3, as DNA: TGTGCCAGCAGTCTTTCAGGGCGTAGCACAGATACGCAGTATTTT. It translates to CASSLSGRSTDTQYF. Combining the CDR3 with reference TRBV28 and TRBJ2-3 gives the whole variable domain DVKVTQSSRYLVKRTGEKVFLECVQDMDHENMFWYRQDPGLGLRLIYFSYDVKMKEKGDIPEGYSVSREKKERFSLILESASTNQTSMYLCASSLSGRSTDTQYFGPGTRLTVL.

For this clone: Since the CDR3 does not end with the conserved phenylalanine or tryptophan, this likely comes from a read error. It is unclear where the CDR3 begins or ends on the DNA, so no DNA is shown, and the CDR3 is as TCRdb lists it. The J gene is TRBJ1-2, the V gene TRBV4-1; the table calls TRBD1, which could not be checked here. Inclusive of both ends, the CDR3 amounts to 11 amino acids. Germline V CDR1 and CDR2: MGHRA, YSYEKL. The CDR3 sequence: CASSQTTGKGV.

The genes are TRBV27 and TRBJ1-2, with D hard to call. The CDR3 is 14 amino acids. V was trimmed by 6 bases and J by 2 bases, leaving 13 bases between them. Germline V gene lookup returns CDR1 MNHEY and CDR2 SMNVEV (reference sequence). The CDR3 loop reads CASSGRGGNYGYTF. The CDR3 DNA is TGTGCCAGCAGCGGCCGCGGTGGGAACTATGGCTACACCTTC.

The CDR3 is CASSRQGVAKNIQYF. The CDR3 DNA reads TGTGCCAGCAGTCGACAGGGTGTAGCCAAAAACATTCAGTACTTC. The rearrangement links TRBV2 to TRBJ2-4, with 7 bases that match TRBD1. V lost 5 bases, J lost 0 bases, and 4 bases stayed unmatched. The CDR3 covers 15 residues. Germline V CDR1 and CDR2: SNHLY, FYNNEI.

This chain uses TRBV28 with TRBJ2-2; D may be TRBD2 (7 bases). The V gene's germline CDR1 is MDHEN and CDR2 SYDVKM. The V and J ends lost 6 bases and 1 base respectively, with 33 bases between them. This CDR3 spans 22 amino acids. CDR3 DNA: TGTGCCAGCAGACTCAGTTTCCAGTTTCGGGTTGGGGGGGCTAAGAACACCGGGGAGCTGTTTTTT. Its translation: CASRLSFQFRVGGAKNTGELFF. Based on the CDR3 plus reference TRBV28 and TRBJ2-2, the full variable domain is DVKVTQSSRYLVKRTGEKVFLECVQDMDHENMFWYRQDPGLGLRLIYFSYDVKMKEKGDIPEGYSVSREKKERFSLILESASTNQTSMYLCASRLSFQFRVGGAKNTGELFFGEGSRLTVL.